This T cell receptor beta chain comes out of a study of regulatory T cells in long-lasting Graves disease. Overall study findings and caveats: A reduction in accuracy may have resulted from the small sample size. Among samples with persistent disease, TRBV28, TRBJ1-2 and TRBJ2-5 were favored.

Time point in this sample: newly diagnosed GD, antithyroid drugs for less than 3 months. PBMC-extracted RNA yielded the TCR library. This clonotype appeared many times. Antigen unknown. Libraries of TCR beta came from iRepertoire HTBI primers plus Arm-PCR of CDR3 regions. MiXCR, applied by TCRdb to the multiplex PCR reads, yields one record per CDR3 protein. Of fewer than 450,000 distinct CDR3 sequences listed, 15% were seen once; the top ten hold approximately 7.6%. The CDR3 loop spans 16 amino acids. The trim removed 3 bases at V and 4 bases at J, leaving 5 bases unmatched. These data also featured in a second study, about T cells in Graves' hyperthyroidism and ophthalmopathy. As reported in that work: Stable Graves' hyperthyroidism meant no ophthalmopathy progression within 18 months.

The origin of this receptor is a woman in her 40s with Graves disease. The chain employs TRBV12-3 or TRBV12-4 and TRBJ2-3; TRBD2 matches 12 bases. Sequencing was performed on peripheral blood mononuclear cells (PBMCs), taken at new diagnosis, from a patient treated with antithyroid drugs. The CDR3 loop reads CASSLELAGGADTQYF. CDR3 nucleotide sequence: TGTGCCAGCAGTTTGGAGCTAGCGGGAGGGGCAGATACGCAGTATTTT.